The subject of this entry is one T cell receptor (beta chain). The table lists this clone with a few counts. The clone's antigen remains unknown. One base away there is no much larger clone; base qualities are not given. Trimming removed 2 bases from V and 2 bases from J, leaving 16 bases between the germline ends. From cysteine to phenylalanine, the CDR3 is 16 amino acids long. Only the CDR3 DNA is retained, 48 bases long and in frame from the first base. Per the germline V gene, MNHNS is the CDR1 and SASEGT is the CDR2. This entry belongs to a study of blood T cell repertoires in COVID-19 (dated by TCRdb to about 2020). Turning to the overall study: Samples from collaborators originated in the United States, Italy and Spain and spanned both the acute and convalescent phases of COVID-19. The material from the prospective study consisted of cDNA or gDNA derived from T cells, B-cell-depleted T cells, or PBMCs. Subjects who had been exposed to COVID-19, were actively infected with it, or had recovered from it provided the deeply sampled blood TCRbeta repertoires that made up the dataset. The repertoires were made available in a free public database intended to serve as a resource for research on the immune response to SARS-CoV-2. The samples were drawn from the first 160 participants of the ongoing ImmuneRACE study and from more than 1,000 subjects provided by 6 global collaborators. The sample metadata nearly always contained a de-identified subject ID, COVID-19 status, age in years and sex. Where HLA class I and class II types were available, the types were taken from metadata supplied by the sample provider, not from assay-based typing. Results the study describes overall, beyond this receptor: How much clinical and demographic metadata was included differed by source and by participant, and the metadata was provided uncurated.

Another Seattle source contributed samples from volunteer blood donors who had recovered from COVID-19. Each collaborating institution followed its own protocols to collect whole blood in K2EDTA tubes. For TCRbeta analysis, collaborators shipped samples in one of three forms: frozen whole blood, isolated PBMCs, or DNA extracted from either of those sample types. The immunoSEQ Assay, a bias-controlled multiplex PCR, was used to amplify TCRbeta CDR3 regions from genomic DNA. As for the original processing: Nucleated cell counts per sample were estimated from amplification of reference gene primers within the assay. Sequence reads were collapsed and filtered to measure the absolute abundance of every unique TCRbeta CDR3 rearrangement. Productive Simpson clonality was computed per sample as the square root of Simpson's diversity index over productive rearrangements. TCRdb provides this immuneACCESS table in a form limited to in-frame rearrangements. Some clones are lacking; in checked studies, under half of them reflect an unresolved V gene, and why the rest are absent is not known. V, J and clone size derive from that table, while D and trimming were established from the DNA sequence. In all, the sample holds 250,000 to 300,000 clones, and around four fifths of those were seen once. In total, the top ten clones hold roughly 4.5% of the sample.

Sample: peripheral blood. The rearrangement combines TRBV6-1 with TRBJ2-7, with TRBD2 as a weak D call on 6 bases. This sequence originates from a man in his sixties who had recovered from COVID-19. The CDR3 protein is CASSEIRDLGTYEQYF. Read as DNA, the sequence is TGTGCCAGCAGTGAAATTCGGGACTTAGGGACCTACGAGCAGTACTTC.